The present TCR beta chain was sequenced within a study of siplizumab effects on memory and regulatory T cells. Study conclusions and caveats: A minor share of alloreactive clones matched unstimulated subsets. The naive T cell population seemed more diverse than memory cells and seemed a major contributor to the alloresponse. The authors could not assign a naive or memory phenotype to roughly 75-97% of proliferating CD4+ or CD8+ clones.

The repertoire was sequenced with immunoSEQ multiplex PCR; TCRdb's copy has only in-frame clones and lacks some. Of about 110,000 clones in the sample, 80% to 95% were seen once. Comment on this clone: Its specificity is not known.

The V gene end was trimmed by 4 bases and the J gene end by 2 bases; junction bases not matched to a gene: 10. The CDR3 loop spans 17 amino acids. Germline lookup yields CDR1 LNHDA and CDR2 SQIVND (reference sequence). This receptor was obtained from a human donor in good health. This rearrangement joins TRBV19 to TRBJ1-1; 10 bases are shared with TRBD1. Sequencing used CD4+ T cells sorted from blood. The CDR3 coding sequence is TGTGCCAGTAGTACCTATGACAGGGGGCGGATAAACACTGAAGCTTTCTTT. This codes for CASSTYDRGRINTEAFF.